This T cell receptor beta chain was captured in a study of blood T cell repertoires in COVID-19. Study-level background: Samples of COVID-19 (acute and convalescent) were obtained from the United States, Italy and Spain. T cells, B-cell-depleted T cells, or PBMCs provided the cDNA or gDNA that served as material.

Germline loops: CDR1 LNHDA, CDR2 SQIVND (reference sequence). The CDR3 extends over 15 amino acids. Trimming removed 3 bases from V and 1 base from J; junction bases left unmatched: 2. The protocol was immunoSEQ multiplex PCR, while the TCRdb copy is restricted to in-frame clones and leaves out a portion. The sample carries fewer than 150,000 clones, 70% to 90% recorded once. The chain carries TRBV19 and TRBJ2-3, with 9 bases identical to TRBD1. Sequenced sample: peripheral blood. The origin of this receptor is a woman aged 45-59 years who had recovered from COVID-19. The CDR3 DNA sequence: TGTGCCAGTAGTATTAGGACAGGGGGCACAGATACGCAGTATTTT. Translating it yields CASSIRTGGTDTQYF.